A single sample is the source of the 17 T cell receptor beta chains below, sequenced in a study of shared T cell receptors in the human thymus. Only in-frame clones appear in the TCRdb table, and some are missing; sequencing was by immunoSEQ multiplex PCR. This table holds some 660,000 clones, 70% to 90% found once. These data also formed part of another study, on human thymus T cells.

The material sequenced was thymocytes. Source of these receptors: a boy younger than two with a congenital heart defect.

The CDR3 is CASSLTPDSWGTEAFF. Written as DNA, the CDR3 is TGTGCCAGCAGCTTAACCCCGGACAGTTGGGGGACTGAAGCTTTCTTT. The V gene is TRBV7-3, the J gene TRBJ1-1; possibly TRBD1 for D (6 bases). Trimming cost V 0 bases and J 5 bases, with 16 bases left between them. The germline CDR1 and CDR2 sequences are SGHTA and FQGTGA. This CDR3 is built from 16 residues.

The chain has TRBV4-3 and TRBJ2-2; D might be TRBD1 (5 bases). This CDR3 has 18 residues. Trimming stripped 2 bases from V and 2 bases from J, with 18 bases between. The germline V gene has CDR1 LGHNA and CDR2 YSLEER. In DNA, the CDR3 is TGCGCCAGCAGCCAATCCGTAGGGGCGTCCCATAACACCGGGGAGCTGTTTTTT. It yields the protein CASSQSVGASHNTGELFF.

The chain is built from TRBV18 and TRBJ2-4; 7 bases map to TRBD2. The CDR3 contains 15 residues. The ends lost 2 bases at V and 0 bases at J; junction bases unmatched: 1. Looked up from germline, CDR1 is KGHSH and CDR2 is LQKENI. CDR3 nucleotide sequence: TGTGCCAGCTCACCATCGGGAGGAGCCAAAAACATTCAGTACTTC. Translation gives CASSPSGGAKNIQYF. The full variable domain, its missing parts supplied by reference TRBV18 and TRBJ2-4, is NAGVMQNPRHLVRRRGQEARLRCSPMKGHSHVYWYRQLPEEGLKFMVYLQKENIIDESGMPKERFSAEFPKEGPSILRIQQVVRGDSAAYFCASSPSGGAKNIQYFGAGTRLSVL.

This clone was seen once. The chain joins TRBV2 to TRBJ1-2; 7 positions agree with TRBD1. Germline values: CDR1 SNHLY, CDR2 FYNNEI. With V trimmed by 9 bases and J by 8 bases, 12 bases remained unmatched. The CDR3 sequence is 13 residues long. CDR3 in amino acids: CAREPTGSRGYTF. The CDR3 bases are TGTGCCAGGGAACCGACAGGGAGTAGAGGCTACACCTTC.

The chain recombines TRBV7-2 with TRBJ2-7; TRBD2 agrees at 7 bases. The CDR3 is made up of 15 amino acids. The V gene's germline CDR1 is SGHTA and CDR2 FQGNSA. The V gene end was trimmed by 2 bases and the J gene end by 2 bases; junction bases not matched to a gene: 6. In DNA, the CDR3 is TGTGCCAGCAGCTTACGGAGGGAGGGAGCCTACGAGCAGTACTTC. Residues: CASSLRREGAYEQYF.

The chain combines TRBV28 with TRBJ2-2; 10 bases agree with TRBD2. CDR3 length: 16 amino acids. Germline V gene data show CDR1 as MDHEN and CDR2 as SYDVKM. Unmatched junction bases numbered 0, after V lost 1 base and J lost 1 base. CDR3 DNA: TGTGCCAGCAGTTTATCTAGCGGGAGGAACACCGGGGAGCTGTTTTTT. Protein sequence: CASSLSSGRNTGELFF.

This clone was observed a few times. The gene calls are TRBV6-5 and TRBJ1-5, with 11 bases that match TRBD1. The V and J ends lost 5 bases and 6 bases, in that order; junction bases with no gene match: 6. Per the germline V gene, CDR1 is MNHEY and CDR2 is SVGAGI. This CDR3 has 15 amino acids. The chain's CDR3 is CASSQDRGQRQPQHF. The CDR3 nucleotides read TGTGCCAGCAGTCAGGACAGGGGGCAGCGTCAGCCCCAGCATTTT.

V is TRBV6-5 and J is TRBJ2-5, with 7 positions matching TRBD2. The J call may not be correct, given that the DNA end is closer to TRBJ2-7. Looked up from germline, CDR1 is MNHEY and CDR2 is SVGAGI. CDR3 length: 15 residues. CDR3 amino acids: CASSYGSGATYEQYF. As DNA, the CDR3 is TGTGCCAGCAGTTACGGGAGCGGGGCGACTTACGAGCAGTACTTC.

This rearrangement joins TRBV6-5 to TRBJ1-2; 9 nucleotides align to TRBD1. Germline assignment: CDR1 MNHEY and CDR2 SVGAGI. The CDR3 is made up of 14 amino acids. Germline trimming cut 8 bases from V and 4 bases from J; bases unmatched to any gene: 8. DNA for the CDR3: TGTGCCAGCGGGTCACAGGGGGCTCTCTATGGCTACACCTTC. Amino acid sequence: CASGSQGALYGYTF.

The chain joins TRBV6-5 to TRBJ1-5, with D tentatively TRBD1 (6 bases). The ends were cut back, 8 bases at V and 7 bases at J, with 15 bases in the middle. The length of the CDR3 is 13 residues. Germline-derived CDR1 and CDR2 are MNHEY and SVGAGI. The CDR3 loop is CASQGQGDQPQHF. The CDR3 DNA reads as TGTGCCAGCCAGGGGCAGGGTGACCAGCCCCAGCATTTT.

The V call is TRBV5-1, the J call TRBJ2-7; 7 positions match TRBD1. The J segment lost 4 bases and the V segment lost 7 bases, leaving 23 bases of the junction unmatched. Germline CDR1 SGHRS, CDR2 YFSETQ. The CDR3 has 18 amino acids. The CDR3, as DNA: TGCGCCAGCGGACATGTACCCACTGACAGGGTTGAGAATTACGAGCAGTACTTC. Residues: CASGHVPTDRVENYEQYF.

The chain has TRBV4-3 and TRBJ2-1; 10 nucleotides match TRBD2. Germline V gene sequence: CDR1 LGHNA, CDR2 YSLEER. The CDR3 is 15 amino acids. With V trimmed by 1 base and J by 8 bases, 5 bases remained unmatched. CDR3 coding DNA: TGCGCCAGCAGCCAAGTGAGCGGGGGGGCCTATGAGCAGTTCTTC. It is translated as CASSQVSGGAYEQFF.

The V and J genes are TRBV4-1 and TRBJ2-5, with 7 nucleotides matching TRBD2. V gave up 0 bases and J gave up 2 bases; unmatched junction bases: 9. Germline V gene sequence: CDR1 MGHRA, CDR2 YSYEKL. This CDR3 is 17 amino acids long. CDR3 loop: CASSQDRLASGQETQYF. CDR3 DNA: TGCGCCAGCAGCCAAGATCGCCTAGCTAGCGGACAAGAGACCCAGTACTTC.

This chain uses TRBV27 with TRBJ2-3, with D maybe TRBD2 (5 bases). This CDR3 comprises 13 residues. Trimming stripped 7 bases from V and 4 bases from J, with 12 bases between. Germline loops: CDR1 MNHEY, CDR2 SMNVEV (reference sequence). CDR3 DNA sequence: TGTGCCAGCAACGGGGAAGGCGCAGATACGCAGTATTTT. Translated, it gives CASNGEGADTQYF.

This chain connects TRBV27 to TRBJ1-6, with a possible D match to TRBD1 (6 bases). This CDR3 spans 14 amino acids. The ends were cut back, 1 base at V and 13 bases at J, with 14 bases in the middle. CDR1 is MNHEY and CDR2 is SMNVEV in the germline V gene (reference sequence). The CDR3 here is CASSLYRVLAPLHF. The CDR3 DNA follows: TGTGCCAGCAGTTTATACAGGGTATTAGCGCCCCTCCACTTT.

The chain couples TRBV5-6 to TRBJ2-7; 12 bases map to TRBD2. Germline V gene sequence: CDR1 SGHDT, CDR2 YYEEEE. Trimming cost V 0 bases and J 2 bases; bases outside gene matches: 0. The CDR3 contains 15 residues. CDR3 residues: CASSLGLAGAYEQYF. In DNA form, the CDR3 reads TGTGCCAGCAGCTTGGGACTAGCGGGGGCCTACGAGCAGTACTTC.

The rearrangement links TRBV23-1 to TRBJ2-3, with D perhaps TRBD2 (6 bases). TRBV23-1 has ORF status, its function being uncertain. The V end lost 2 bases, the J end lost 0 bases, and 12 bases lay between the germline ends. The CDR3 runs to 16 residues. The CDR3 spells CASSQDPGTSTDTQYF. CDR3 nucleotides: TGCGCCAGCAGTCAAGATCCAGGGACTAGCACAGATACGCAGTATTTT.